These T cell receptor beta chains were read from a single sample in a study of blood T cell repertoires in COVID-19. Method: immunoSEQ multiplex PCR; TCRdb's copy keeps in-frame clones and lacks some. The top ten hold 2.5% to 3% of the sample, which has fewer than 350,000 clones, around 81% seen once. The sequencing input was peripheral blood. The receptors stem from an older woman with active or convalescent COVID-19. CDR3s include the opening cysteine and the closing phenylalanine or tryptophan. D genes are given only for firm matches. The size field is filled for only some rows; it gives once, few, many or a size class.

.,TRBD1,TRBV3-1/TRBV3-2,TRBJ1-6,CASSQDQGQGDSPLHF,TGTGCCAGCAGCCAAGATCAAGGACAGGGGGATTCACCCCTCCACTTT
.,.,TRBV7-9,TRBJ2-5,CASSENGGRETQYF,TGTGCCAGCAGCGAAAACGGGGGAAGGGAGACCCAGTACTTC
.,.,TRBV7-9,TRBJ2-7,CASSSKPSAEQYF,TGTGCCAGCAGCTCTAAACCGTCTGCCGAGCAGTACTTC
.,TRBD2,TRBV25-1,TRBJ2-1,CASSESGEGHNEQFF,TGTGCCAGCAGTGAATCTGGGGAGGGGCACAATGAGCAGTTCTTC
.,.,TRBV19,TRBJ1-1,CASSFRVNTEAFF,TGTGCCAGTAGTTTCCGGGTTAACACTGAAGCTTTCTTT
.,TRBD2,TRBV20-1,TRBJ2-3,CSASKAGVSTDTQYF,TGCAGTGCTAGTAAAGCGGGGGTGAGCACAGATACGCAGTATTTT
.,.,TRBV3-1/TRBV3-2,TRBJ2-2,CASSRAGELFF,TGTGCCAGCAGCCGAGCCGGGGAGCTGTTTTTT
.,TRBD2,TRBV4-3,TRBJ2-1,CASSQDLSASGGEQFF,TGCGCCAGCAGCCAAGATCTTTCGGCTAGCGGGGGAGAGCAGTTCTTC
.,.,TRBV2,TRBJ2-1,CASSVGESILRFF,TGTGCCAGCAGTGTAGGGGAATCGATACTACGGTTCTTC
.,TRBD2,TRBV10-1,TRBJ2-3,CASSESGGSDTQYF,TGCGCCAGCAGTGAGTCGGGAGGGTCGGATACGCAGTATTTT
once,TRBD2,TRBV11-2,TRBJ2-2,CASSPRTSLITGELFF,TGTGCCAGCAGCCCCCGGACTAGCCTAATTACCGGGGAGCTGTTTTTT
.,TRBD1,TRBV19,TRBJ1-5,CASKTGGERNQPQHF,TGTGCCAGTAAAACAGGGGGCGAGCGCAATCAGCCCCAGCATTTT
.,.,TRBV7-9,TRBJ2-3,CASIERGGADTQYF,TGTGCCAGCATCGAAAGGGGGGGCGCAGATACGCAGTATTTT
once,TRBD1,TRBV6-2/TRBV6-3,TRBJ1-5,CASSSHTGGTQPQHF,TGTGCCAGCAGTTCCCACACAGGGGGCACTCAGCCCCAGCATTTT
.,TRBD1,TRBV5-1,TRBJ1-4,CASSWRGQRVEKLFF,TGCGCCAGCAGCTGGAGGGGACAGCGCGTAGAAAAACTGTTTTTT
.,.,TRBV7-8,TRBJ2-1,CASSPGVHRGQFF,TGTGCCAGCAGCCCGGGGGTCCACCGTGGGCAGTTCTTC
.,TRBD2,TRBV5-4,TRBJ2-5,CASSPTTTSGLQETQYF,TGTGCCAGCAGCCCGACGACGACTAGCGGGCTACAAGAGACCCAGTACTTC
once,TRBD1,TRBV13,TRBJ1-2,CASSFGQGKAF,TGTGCCAGCAGCTTCGGACAGGGTAAAGCCTTC
.,.,TRBV10-2,TRBJ2-1,CASSEASYNEQFF,TGCGCCAGCAGTGAAGCGAGTTACAATGAGCAGTTCTTC
once,TRBD2,TRBV7-6,TRBJ2-1,CASSQPSGSSYNEQFF,TGTGCCAGCAGCCAACCTAGCGGGAGCTCCTACAATGAGCAGTTCTTC
.,.,TRBV18,TRBJ2-7,CASSPGPADEQYF,TGTGCCAGCTCACCAGGCCCGGCGGACGAGCAGTACTTC
.,.,TRBV29-1,TRBJ1-1,CSVDFPELNTEAFF,TGCAGCGTTGACTTCCCAGAACTGAACACTGAAGCTTTCTTT
.,.,TRBV13,TRBJ2-3,CASSSSRGGQNTQYF,TGTGCCAGCAGCTCATCGCGGGGTGGCCAGAATACGCAGTATTTT
.,TRBD2,TRBV18,TRBJ2-1,CASSQSGGYNEQFF,TGTGCCAGCTCACAAAGCGGGGGGTACAATGAGCAGTTCTTC
once,TRBD1,TRBV5-1,TRBJ1-2,CASSLTGTQDYGYTF,TGCGCCAGCAGCCTGACAGGGACCCAGGACTATGGCTACACCTTC
.,.,TRBV4-3,TRBJ1-6,CASSQDYSRLELNSPLHF,TGCGCCAGCAGCCAAGATTACTCCCGACTGGAACTGAATTCACCCCTCCACTTT
.,.,TRBV2,TRBJ1-2,CASSEHGGRGYGYTF,TGTGCCAGCAGTGAACACGGGGGGCGTGGGTATGGCTACACCTTC
.,.,TRBV6-5,TRBJ1-2,CASETTVNYGYTF,TGTGCCAGCGAGACTACGGTGAACTATGGCTACACCTTC
few,.,TRBV5-1,TRBJ1-2,CASSLEAGKIGYTF,TGCGCCAGCAGCTTGGAAGCAGGGAAGATTGGCTACACCTTC